The 17 T cell receptor beta chains below were found in one sample sequenced in a study of long-term antiretroviral therapy in people with HIV (dated 2022 in TCRdb). The immunoSEQ hsTCRB v3.0 assay was used at survey level resolution to sequence the TRB variable region. TCRdb limited this immuneACCESS table to in-frame rearrangements with V and J called. A share of clones is missing; checked studies link under half to unresolved V genes, and the rest is unexplained. The sample table holds about 39,000 clones, of which approximately 89% were seen once. The ten largest make up 5.7% of the sample. The sequences come from unsorted PBMCs, collected 3.1 years after starting antiretroviral therapy. The receptors stem from a woman between 45 and 65 years old with HIV.

This clone was counted once. CDR3 amino acids: CASSAPEKDTEAFF. In DNA, the CDR3 is TGTGCCAGCAGCGCCCCAGAAAAAGACACTGAAGCTTTCTTT. This chain connects TRBV9 to TRBJ1-1; D not certain. Trimming pared 3 bases from V and 3 bases from J, leaving 12 bases between. Germline V gene sequence: CDR1 SGDLS, CDR2 YYNGEE. CDR3 length: 14 residues.

This sequence joins TRBV18 and TRBJ2-3; 10 positions match TRBD1. Germline V lookup: CDR1 KGHSH, CDR2 LQKENI. J gave up 4 bases and V 0 bases, and 10 bases lay outside the gene matches. The CDR3 spans 18 residues. CDR3: CASSPPLFDRGRADTQYF. The CDR3 DNA reads TGTGCCAGCTCACCACCGCTCTTCGACAGGGGGCGCGCAGATACGCAGTATTTT.

DNA of the CDR3: TGTGCCAGCAGCTTTCGGGGTTCCCAGCCCCAGCATTTT. It yields the protein CASSFRGSQPQHF. This sequence joins TRBV7-2 and TRBJ1-5; D is ambiguous. This CDR3 comprises 13 residues. The germline V gene has CDR1 SGHTA and CDR2 FQGNSA. Trimming shortened V by 3 bases and J by 7 bases, and 10 bases separated the two germline ends.

The rearrangement links TRBV9 to TRBJ2-1; 7 nucleotides line up with TRBD2. Germline values: CDR1 SGDLS, CDR2 YYNGEE. The CDR3 contains 16 residues. Germline trimming cut 6 bases from V and 1 base from J; bases unmatched to any gene: 10. This chain's CDR3 is CASNPGRGRSYNEQFF. Here the CDR3 DNA reads TGTGCCAGCAACCCGGGGAGGGGCCGGTCCTACAATGAGCAGTTCTTC.

The chain links TRBV11-3 to TRBJ2-1; D not certain. Germline V gene lookup returns CDR1 SGHNT and CDR2 YENEEA. Trimming left V 5 bases short and J 5 bases short, with 10 bases between. The CDR3 covers 13 residues. This chain's CDR3 is CASSPWRNNEQFF. CDR3 nucleotide sequence: TGTGCCAGCAGCCCATGGCGAAACAATGAGCAGTTCTTC.

The CDR3 nucleotides are TGTGCCAGCAGTTTACGTTTAAGGGGGGGCTACAATGAGCAGTTCTTC. This gives the protein CASSLRLRGGYNEQFF. This chain links TRBV27 with TRBJ2-1; TRBD2 is a possible D gene (7 bases). V gave up 2 bases and J gave up 3 bases, with 14 bases separating them. In germline, CDR1 is MNHEY, CDR2 SMNVEV (reference sequence). This CDR3 contains 16 residues.

V is TRBV7-6 and J is TRBJ2-5, with 8 bases matching TRBD2. The V gene's germline CDR1 is SGHVS and CDR2 FNYEAQ. Trimming took 5 bases from V and 5 from J; bases not matched to a gene: 13. The CDR3 sequence is 16 residues long. CDR3 DNA: TGTGCCAGCAGCCTAGAGGGACACGGGAGGGGGGAGACCCAGTACTTC. Its translation is CASSLEGHGRGETQYF.

This sequence joins TRBV7-2 and TRBJ2-5; 10 nucleotides line up with TRBD2. Germline lookup yields CDR1 SGHTA and CDR2 FQGNSA. The V segment lost 1 base and the J segment 2 bases; nucleotides outside the gene matches: 4. This CDR3 has 16 amino acids. CDR3 bases: TGTGCCAGCAGCTTAGGGCTAGCGGGGGAACAAGAGACCCAGTACTTC. This sequence encodes CASSLGLAGEQETQYF. Combining the CDR3 with reference TRBV7-2 and TRBJ2-5 gives the whole variable domain GAGVSQSPSNKVTEKGKDVELRCDPISGHTALYWYRQSLGQGLEFLIYFQGNSAPDKSGLPSDRFSAERTGGSVSTLTIQRTQQEDSAVYLCASSLGLAGEQETQYFGPGTRLLVL.

The chain joins TRBV9 to TRBJ1-2; tentative D call: TRBD1 (5 bases). Trimming took off 3 bases at V and 8 bases at J, with 14 bases between the two ends. Looked up from germline, CDR1 is SGDLS and CDR2 is YYNGEE. This CDR3 contains 13 residues. As DNA, the CDR3 is TGTGCCAGCAGCGCCCAACTGGAGGGGGGCTACACCTTC. This translates into CASSAQLEGGYTF. The full variable domain, with the rest looked up from reference TRBV9 and TRBJ1-2, is DSGVTQTPKHLITATGQRVTLRCSPRSGDLSVYWYQQSLDQGLQFLIQYYNGEERAKGNILERFSAQQFPDLHSELNLSSLELGDSALYFCASSAQLEGGYTFGSGTRLTVV.

This chain connects TRBV5-1 to TRBJ1-1; TRBD1 aligns across 9 bases. Trimming at V came to 4 bases and at J to 7 bases, leaving 8 bases not matched to a gene. The CDR3 contains 14 residues. Germline assignment: CDR1 SGHRS and CDR2 YFSETQ. The CDR3 region is CASSNPGQGGEAFF. For the CDR3, the DNA is TGCGCCAGCAGCAATCCGGGACAGGGTGGTGAAGCTTTCTTT. Based on the CDR3 plus reference TRBV5-1 and TRBJ1-1, the full variable domain is KAGVTQTPRYLIKTRGQQVTLSCSPISGHRSVSWYQQTPGQGLQFLFEYFSETQRNKGNFPGRFSGRQFSNSRSEMNVSTLELGDSALYLCASSNPGQGGEAFFGQGTRLTVV.

The chain links TRBV5-1 to TRBJ1-4; 7 nucleotides match TRBD1. The germline V gene has CDR1 SGHRS and CDR2 YFSETQ. Trimming cost V 4 bases and J 0 bases; bases outside gene matches: 6. The CDR3 length is 16 residues. As DNA, the CDR3 is TGCGCCAGCAGCCGGGACAGCCTTACAACTAATGAAAAACTGTTTTTT. It codes for CASSRDSLTTNEKLFF.

This chain connects TRBV6-6 to TRBJ1-5; 11 bases fit TRBD1. The CDR3 length is 13 residues. From germline, CDR1 is MNHNY and CDR2 SVGAGI (reference sequence). Losses at the gene ends were 10 bases for V and 7 bases for J; bases not matched to a gene: 6. CDR3 in DNA: TGTGCCACTTACGGGACAGGGGGACAGCCCCAGCATTTT. It is translated as CATYGTGGQPQHF.

The chain combines TRBV9 with TRBJ2-7; D possibly uses TRBD1 or TRBD2 (5 bases each). With 0 bases removed from V and 2 bases from J, the gap between germline ends came to 9 bases. This CDR3 spans 14 amino acids. Germline V gene lookup returns CDR1 SGDLS and CDR2 YYNGEE. The CDR3 DNA sequence: TGTGCCAGCAGCGTAGGGCCGGGACCCTACGAGCAGTACTTC. Protein sequence: CASSVGPGPYEQYF.

The CDR3 DNA follows: TGCGCCAGCAGCTTGGCCAGGGGCACAGATACGCAGTATTTT. Amino acids: CASSLARGTDTQYF. The chain carries TRBV5-1 and TRBJ2-3; tentative D call: TRBD1 (5 bases). CDR1 and CDR2 (germline): SGHRS, YFSETQ. V was pared by 0 bases and J by 1 base, with 6 bases between. This CDR3 is built from 14 residues.

The chain's CDR3 is CASNLAGASYNEQFF. As DNA, the CDR3 is TGTGCCAGCAATTTAGCGGGGGCCTCCTACAATGAGCAGTTCTTC. V is TRBV5-4 and J is TRBJ2-1; TRBD2 aligns across 9 bases. The CDR3 has 15 amino acids. Germline V lookup: CDR1 SGHNT, CDR2 YYREEE (reference sequence). The J segment lost 0 bases and the V segment lost 6 bases, leaving 4 bases of the junction unmatched.

The chain joins TRBV9 to TRBJ1-1; D is undetermined. Germline CDR1 is SGDLS and CDR2 is YYNGEE. The V and J ends lost 0 bases and 3 bases respectively, with 6 bases between them. There are 13 residues in the CDR3. CDR3 in amino acids: CASSVALHTEAFF. CDR3 coding DNA: TGTGCCAGCAGCGTAGCGTTACACACTGAAGCTTTCTTT.

The sample holds a few counts of this clone. CDR3 coding DNA: TGTGCCAGCAGCGTAGGCGTGGTAGACACCATATATTTT. Protein sequence: CASSVGVVDTIYF. The rearrangement links TRBV9 to TRBJ1-3; D is undetermined. V shed 0 bases and J shed 8 bases, with 9 bases lying between them. The CDR3 is made up of 13 amino acids. CDR1 is SGDLS and CDR2 is YYNGEE in the germline V gene.